The 22 T cell receptor beta chains below were found in one sample sequenced in a study of shared clonotypes between healthy human individuals. Assay used: immunoSEQ multiplex PCR; TCRdb lists only in-frame clones, some missing. The top ten hold roughly 1.2% of the sample, which has about 1,500,000 clones, roughly 97% seen once. The sample taken for sequencing was naive CD4+ T cells sorted from blood. Subset indicated: CD45RA+ positively selected. The receptors derive from a man in his thirties or forties in good health.

This chain uses TRBV19 with TRBJ2-7; D unclear. The V end was cut by 4 bases, the J end by 2 bases, with 15 bases between. The CDR3 spans 15 residues. In germline, CDR1 is LNHDA, CDR2 SQIVND (reference sequence). The CDR3 sequence: CASSRALSVTYEQYF. CDR3 in DNA: TGTGCCAGTAGTAGGGCCCTATCAGTCACCTACGAGCAGTACTTC.

J is TRBJ1-2 and V is TRBV7-9; no clear D. From germline, CDR1 is SEHNR and CDR2 FQNEAQ (reference sequence). Trimming removed 8 bases at V and 2 bases at J, with 15 bases between. The CDR3 totals 14 residues. CDR3 in amino acids: CASSLGFPNYGYTF. Here the CDR3 DNA reads TGTGCCAGCTCCCTGGGGTTTCCAAACTATGGCTACACCTTC.

The chain combines TRBV28 with TRBJ1-2; TRBD1 matches at 9 bases. Germline V gene data show CDR1 as MDHEN and CDR2 as SYDVKM. The CDR3 sequence is 17 residues long. The V and J ends lost 6 bases and 4 bases, in that order; junction bases with no gene match: 15. The CDR3 coding sequence is TGTGCCAGCAGCTCTGGTACGGGACAGGGATTTGCCTATGGCTACACCTTC. Residues: CASSSGTGQGFAYGYTF.

The chain links TRBV7-9 to TRBJ2-7; no firm D call. The length of the CDR3 is 14 residues. Germline V lookup: CDR1 SEHNR, CDR2 FQNEAQ (reference sequence). The V end was cut by 1 base, the J end by 5 bases, with 12 bases between. DNA of the CDR3: TGTGCCAGCAGCTTAGAGGTGGGTTTCCACGAGCAGTACTTC. Amino acids: CASSLEVGFHEQYF. The full variable domain, rest sourced from reference TRBV7-9 and TRBJ2-7, is DTGVSQNPRHKITKRGQNVTFRCDPISEHNRLYWYRQTLGQGPEFLTYFQNEAQLEKSRLLSDRFSAERPKGSFSTLEIQRTEQGDSAMYLCASSLEVGFHEQYFGPGTRLTVT.

As for this clone: This specimen includes other DNA sequences encoding the same CDR3. The rearrangement links TRBV28 to TRBJ1-2, with D unresolved. Trimming removed 2 bases at V and 5 bases at J, with 6 bases between. Germline CDR1 reads MDHEN; CDR2 reads SYDVKM. The CDR3 has 12 residues. In DNA form, the CDR3 reads TGTGCCAGCAGTTTACTCAGATATGGCTACACCTTC. The encoded protein is CASSLLRYGYTF.

This clone was recorded once. This sequence joins TRBV19 and TRBJ1-2; D remains ambiguous. V was shortened by 9 bases and J by 2 bases, with 13 bases between the two germline ends. This CDR3 contains 13 residues. The germline V gene encodes CDR1 LNHDA and CDR2 SQIVND (reference sequence). CDR3 DNA sequence: TGTGCCAGCCGGAGGCAAGCAAACTATGGCTACACCTTC. Protein sequence: CASRRQANYGYTF. Using reference TRBV19 and TRBJ1-2 for the parts outside the CDR3, the full variable domain is DGGITQSPKYLFRKEGQNVTLSCEQNLNHDAMYWYRQDPGQGLRLIYYSQIVNDFQKGDIAEGYSVSREKKESFPLTVTSAQKNPTAFYLCASRRQANYGYTFGSGTRLTVV.

This chain joins TRBV4-3 and TRBJ1-5, with D unresolved. Germline V gene data show CDR1 as LGHNA and CDR2 as YSLEER. The CDR3 totals 16 residues. V shed 4 bases and J shed 9 bases, with 22 bases lying between them. The CDR3 DNA reads TGCGCCAGCAGCCCTTCGGGCCTCCCCGGGTCTTCGCCCCAGCATTTT. Protein sequence: CASSPSGLPGSSPQHF.

The chain combines TRBV29-1 with TRBJ2-1; 13 bases align to TRBD2. From germline, CDR1 is SQVTM and CDR2 ANQGSEA. The CDR3 runs 15 residues. The junction had 7 bases not matched to a gene; V was cut back by 7 bases and J by 4 bases. CDR3 protein: CSATRTSGGYNEQFF. The CDR3 nucleotides are TGCAGCGCCACGAGGACTAGCGGGGGATACAATGAGCAGTTCTTC.

Worth noting for this clone: Other DNA sequences within the sample encode an identical CDR3. The gene calls are TRBV18 and TRBJ2-5; no reliable D call. The V and J ends lost 2 bases and 2 bases respectively, with 6 bases between them. Germline V lookup: CDR1 KGHSH, CDR2 LQKENI. This CDR3 has 13 amino acids. The CDR3 DNA follows: TGTGCCAGCTCACCAGGCCTTCAAGAGACCCAGTACTTC. Translated, it gives CASSPGLQETQYF.

The chain combines TRBV19 with TRBJ2-7; D could derive from TRBD1 or TRBD2 (5 bases each). V lost 3 bases and J 1 base, leaving 10 bases between the germline ends. The CDR3 length is 14 residues. Germline values: CDR1 LNHDA, CDR2 SQIVND (reference sequence). The CDR3 spells CASSMGDGSYEQYF. CDR3 nucleotide sequence: TGTGCCAGTAGTATGGGGGACGGATCCTACGAGCAGTACTTC.

The rearrangement uses TRBV27 and TRBJ2-1; 9 bases fit TRBD2. CDR1 and CDR2 from the germline V gene are MNHEY and SMNVEV (reference sequence). The CDR3 has 16 amino acids. V was clipped by 8 bases and J by 10 bases; unmatched bases: 18. For the CDR3, the DNA is TGTGCCAGCGTACCTCGTATTAGCGGGAGTTGGCGGGAGCAGTTCTTC. This translates into CASVPRISGSWREQFF.

J is TRBJ1-2 and V is TRBV30, with a tentative D call TRBD1 (5 bases). CDR1 GTSNPN and CDR2 SVGIG come from the germline V gene (reference sequence). CDR3 length equals 13 residues. The ends were cut back, 3 bases at V and 5 bases at J, with 13 bases in the middle. The CDR3 is CAWSEGRGYGYTF. The CDR3 DNA follows: TGTGCCTGGAGCGAGGGGCGGGGGTATGGCTACACCTTC.

The DNA of the CDR3 is TGTGCCAGCAGTTTTTTATCAGGACAGGGTGGCACAGATACGCAGTATTTT. Residues: CASSFLSGQGGTDTQYF. The gene calls are TRBV2 and TRBJ2-3; TRBD1 aligns across 8 bases. This CDR3 has 17 amino acids. In germline, CDR1 is SNHLY, CDR2 FYNNEI. V shed 5 bases and J 1 base; nucleotides not matched to a gene: 11.

V gene TRBV2 combines with J gene TRBJ2-3; D possibly matches TRBD1 or TRBD2 (5 bases each). The germline V gene encodes CDR1 SNHLY and CDR2 FYNNEI. Trimming shortened V by 4 bases and J by 8 bases, and 16 bases separated the two germline ends. The CDR3 runs to 14 residues. CDR3 coding DNA: TGTGCCAGCAGTGGGGACGCCCAGCTGTTTACGCAGTATTTT. Translating gives CASSGDAQLFTQYF.

This chain uses TRBV19 with TRBJ2-7, with D hard to call. The CDR3 covers 13 residues. V lost 6 bases to trimming and J lost 2 bases, with 11 bases between them. CDR1 LNHDA and CDR2 SQIVND come from the germline V gene (reference sequence). CDR3 amino acids: CASSGQLAYEQYF. CDR3 nucleotide sequence: TGTGCCAGTAGCGGGCAGCTCGCCTACGAGCAGTACTTC.

About this clone itself: The junction departs from germline at one end; a sequencing error may be responsible. This sequence joins TRBV7-9 and TRBJ2-1; D remains unclear. Germline V lookup: CDR1 SEHNR, CDR2 FQNEAQ (reference sequence). This CDR3 is 11 amino acids long. For the CDR3, the DNA is TGTGCAAGCAGCGCCCTCGATCTTCTGTTCTTC. It translates to CASSALDLLFF.

This clone was detected once. The genes are TRBV5-6 and TRBJ2-2, with TRBD2 identical over 10 bases. The CDR3 has 18 residues. V lost 0 bases, J lost 0 bases, and 5 bases stayed unmatched. Germline values: CDR1 SGHDT, CDR2 YYEEEE. CDR3 coding DNA: TGTGCCAGCAGCTTGGCGCCTAGCGGGAGCCCGAACACCGGGGAGCTGTTTTTT. As protein: CASSLAPSGSPNTGELFF.

V is TRBV6-5 and J is TRBJ2-7, with 9 bases lining up with TRBD2. The CDR3 length is 14 residues. Trimming cost V 8 bases and J 11 bases; bases outside gene matches: 16. The germline CDR1 and CDR2 sequences are MNHEY and SVGAGI. DNA of the CDR3: TGTGCCAGCGGAGATGGTGTAGCGGGGGCCAGGAAGTACTTC. Residues: CASGDGVAGARKYF.

As regards this clone: The identical CDR3 is also encoded by other nucleotide sequences in the sample. The chain is built from TRBV9 and TRBJ2-6; D is unresolved. Per the germline V gene, CDR1 is SGDLS and CDR2 is YYNGEE. V dropped 0 bases and J dropped 4 bases, with 5 bases sitting between them. The CDR3 spans 14 residues. The CDR3 coding sequence is TGTGCCAGCAGCGTAGGGTCCGGGGCCAACGTCCTGACTTTC. Translating gives CASSVGSGANVLTF. Based on the CDR3 plus reference TRBV9 and TRBJ2-6, the full variable domain is DSGVTQTPKHLITATGQRVTLRCSPRSGDLSVYWYQQSLDQGLQFLIQYYNGEERAKGNILERFSAQQFPDLHSELNLSSLELGDSALYFCASSVGSGANVLTFGAGSRLTVL.

The chain recombines TRBV11-3 with TRBJ2-7, with 10 bases lining up with TRBD2. Looked up from germline, CDR1 is SGHNT and CDR2 is YENEEA. This CDR3 spans 14 amino acids. Germline trimming cut 3 bases from V and 5 bases from J; bases unmatched to any gene: 4. The CDR3 spells CASSFNSGGNEQYF. CDR3 sequence (DNA): TGTGCCAGCAGCTTTAATAGCGGGGGGAACGAGCAGTACTTC.

Details on this clone: The sample carries other DNA sequences with the same CDR3. V and J are TRBV9 and TRBJ2-1; 7 bases fit TRBD2. The CDR3 sequence is 15 residues long. J was trimmed by 1 base and V by 3 bases; bases with no gene match: 4. Germline CDR1 SGDLS, CDR2 YYNGEE. The CDR3 loop reads CASSAAGDSYNEQFF. The CDR3 coding sequence is TGTGCCAGCAGCGCCGCGGGAGATTCCTACAATGAGCAGTTCTTC. Filled out from reference TRBV9 and TRBJ2-1, the complete variable domain reads DSGVTQTPKHLITATGQRVTLRCSPRSGDLSVYWYQQSLDQGLQFLIQYYNGEERAKGNILERFSAQQFPDLHSELNLSSLELGDSALYFCASSAAGDSYNEQFFGPGTRLTVL.

The chain combines TRBV5-4 with TRBJ2-1; TRBD2 might be the D (6 bases). The V end was cut by 6 bases, the J end by 9 bases, with 16 bases between. Germline assignment: CDR1 SGHNT and CDR2 YYREEE (reference sequence). The length of the CDR3 is 13 residues. The CDR3 is CASTSVLGSEQFF. The CDR3 nucleotides are TGTGCCAGCACTAGCGTCCTTGGGAGTGAGCAGTTCTTC.